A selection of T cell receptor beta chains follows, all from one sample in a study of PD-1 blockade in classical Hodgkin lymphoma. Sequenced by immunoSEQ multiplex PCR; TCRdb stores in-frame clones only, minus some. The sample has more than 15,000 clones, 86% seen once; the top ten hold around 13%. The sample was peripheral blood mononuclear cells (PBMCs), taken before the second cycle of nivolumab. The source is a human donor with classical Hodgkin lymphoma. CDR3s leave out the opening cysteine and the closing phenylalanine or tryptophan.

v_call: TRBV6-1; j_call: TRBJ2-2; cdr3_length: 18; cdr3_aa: ASSERSGGRKFANTGELF
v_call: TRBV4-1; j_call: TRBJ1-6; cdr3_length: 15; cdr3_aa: ASSRKGGTGPGSPLH
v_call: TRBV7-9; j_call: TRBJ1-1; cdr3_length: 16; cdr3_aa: ASSFESPRGGWNTEAF
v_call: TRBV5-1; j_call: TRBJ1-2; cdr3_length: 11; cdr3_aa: ASSLAGYYGYT
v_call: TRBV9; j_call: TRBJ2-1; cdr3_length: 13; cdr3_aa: ASSEGMETINEQF
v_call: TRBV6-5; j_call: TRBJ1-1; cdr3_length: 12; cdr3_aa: ASSSPGGGTEAF
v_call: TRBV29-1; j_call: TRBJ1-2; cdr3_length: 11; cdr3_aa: SVIQTGGNGYT
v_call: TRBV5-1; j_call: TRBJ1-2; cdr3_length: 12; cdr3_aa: ASSEQQPSYGYT
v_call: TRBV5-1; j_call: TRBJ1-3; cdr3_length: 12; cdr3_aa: ASSPGAGGNTIY
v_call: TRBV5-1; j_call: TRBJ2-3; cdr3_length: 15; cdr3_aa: ASSLDRTSGGSDTQY
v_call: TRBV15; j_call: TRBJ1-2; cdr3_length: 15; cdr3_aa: ATSREERDREVVGYT
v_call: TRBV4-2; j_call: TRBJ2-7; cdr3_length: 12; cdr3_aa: ASSQDRTTYEQY
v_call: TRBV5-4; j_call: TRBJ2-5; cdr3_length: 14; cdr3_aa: ASSLAGTSGIRTQY
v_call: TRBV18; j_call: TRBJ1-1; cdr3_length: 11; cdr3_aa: ASSQGPNTEAF
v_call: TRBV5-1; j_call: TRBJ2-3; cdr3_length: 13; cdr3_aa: ASSGLAGGPDTQY
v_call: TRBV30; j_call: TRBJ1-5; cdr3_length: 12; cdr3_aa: AWSVPGGRQPQH
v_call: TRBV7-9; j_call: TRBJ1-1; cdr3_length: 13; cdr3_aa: ASSLGGALGTEAF
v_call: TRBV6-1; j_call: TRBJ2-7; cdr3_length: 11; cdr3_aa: ASSDQAHYEQY
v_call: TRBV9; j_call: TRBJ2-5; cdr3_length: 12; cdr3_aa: ASSVGAVQETQY
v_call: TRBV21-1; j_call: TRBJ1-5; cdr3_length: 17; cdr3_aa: ASSKIPPPGPEVGQPQH
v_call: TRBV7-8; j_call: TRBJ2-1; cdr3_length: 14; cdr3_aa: ASSFTSGGDYNEQF
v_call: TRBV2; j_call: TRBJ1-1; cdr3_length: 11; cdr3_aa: ASSLDRGTEAF
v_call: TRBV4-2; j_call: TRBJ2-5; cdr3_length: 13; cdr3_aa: ASSQDRLVGETQY
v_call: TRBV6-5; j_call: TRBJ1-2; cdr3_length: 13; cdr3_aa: ASRTGTGRSGGYT
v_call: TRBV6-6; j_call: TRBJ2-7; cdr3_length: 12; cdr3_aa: ASSLLSGGYEQY
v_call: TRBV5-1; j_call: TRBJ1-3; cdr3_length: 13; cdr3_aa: ASSSQGAAGNTIY
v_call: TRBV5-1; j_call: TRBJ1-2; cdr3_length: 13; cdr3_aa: ASSLALDRAYGYT
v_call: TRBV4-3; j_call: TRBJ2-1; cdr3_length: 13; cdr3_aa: ASSQDAGVRGEQF
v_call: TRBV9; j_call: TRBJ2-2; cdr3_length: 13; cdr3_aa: ASSVSGGVTGELF
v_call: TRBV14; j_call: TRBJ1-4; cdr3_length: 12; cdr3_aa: ASSFRGINEKLF
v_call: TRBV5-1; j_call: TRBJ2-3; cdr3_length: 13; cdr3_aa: ASSLNSPSTDTQY
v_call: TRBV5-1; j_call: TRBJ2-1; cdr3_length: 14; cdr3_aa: ASSLGAGQGGNEQF
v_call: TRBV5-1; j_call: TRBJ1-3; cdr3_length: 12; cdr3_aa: ASSQTGMGNTIY
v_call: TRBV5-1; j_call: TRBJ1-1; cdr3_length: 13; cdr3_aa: ASSLAVVGNTEAF
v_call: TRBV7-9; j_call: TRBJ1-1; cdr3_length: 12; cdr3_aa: ASSLGGVNTEAF
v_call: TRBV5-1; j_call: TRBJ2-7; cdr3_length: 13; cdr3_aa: ASSFTGQGAEEQY
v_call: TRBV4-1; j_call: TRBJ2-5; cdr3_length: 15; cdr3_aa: ASSQETRTGGAQTQY
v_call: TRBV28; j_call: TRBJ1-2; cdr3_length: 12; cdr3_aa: ASSLQGNRYGYT
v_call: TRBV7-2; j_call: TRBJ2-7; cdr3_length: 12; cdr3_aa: ASSPTQGTYEQY
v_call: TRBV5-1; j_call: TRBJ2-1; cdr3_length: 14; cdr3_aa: ASSRSNTVQGNEQF
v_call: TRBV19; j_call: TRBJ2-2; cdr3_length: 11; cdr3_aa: ASRGGGTGELF
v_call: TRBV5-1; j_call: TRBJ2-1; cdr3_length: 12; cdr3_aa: ASSLKGLNNEQF
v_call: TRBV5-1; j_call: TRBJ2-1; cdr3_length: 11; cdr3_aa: ASSLTGVNEQF